This T cell receptor beta chain was identified in a study of lymphopenia after photon versus proton radiotherapy. A remark on this clone: Its antigen is still unknown.

Study-wide results and limits: Only patients who died were analyzed for survival; proton advantage is unproven. After the lymphocyte nadir, photon-treated repertoires showed oligoclonal expansion, especially of CD8+ Temra cells. Under photons, naive T cells and diversity fell while effector/memory populations rose.

V dropped 2 bases and J dropped 7; count of bases not matched to a gene: 7. The V gene's germline CDR1 is WNHNN and CDR2 SYGVQD (reference sequence). The CDR3 length is 15 residues. Using immunoSEQ multiplex PCR, the repertoire was profiled, and TCRdb retains in-frame clones only, with some absent. Of over 25,000 clones listed, around 90% were seen once; the top ten hold around 50%. The chain couples TRBV10-1 to TRBJ2-1, with 8 nucleotides matching TRBD2. This TCR came from a woman in her sixties or seventies with cholangiocarcinoma. Some clones in this sample may be carry-over from other donors' samples. Sample: peripheral blood, taken from a patient treated with proton-based radiotherapy. This CDR3 reads CASSEAGGQGNEQFF. The CDR3 coding sequence is TGCGCCAGCAGTGAGGCGGGAGGTCAGGGGAATGAGCAGTTCTTC.